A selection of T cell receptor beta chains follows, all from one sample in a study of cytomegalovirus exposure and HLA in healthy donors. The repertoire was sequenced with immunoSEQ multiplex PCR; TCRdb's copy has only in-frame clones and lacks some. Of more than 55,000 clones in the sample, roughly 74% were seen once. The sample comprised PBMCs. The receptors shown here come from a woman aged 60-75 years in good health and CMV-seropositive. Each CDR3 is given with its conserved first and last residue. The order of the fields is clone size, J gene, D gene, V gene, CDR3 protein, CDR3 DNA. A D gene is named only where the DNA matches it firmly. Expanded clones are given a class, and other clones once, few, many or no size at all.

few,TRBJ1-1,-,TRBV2,CASSATKNTEAFF,TGTGCCAGCAGCGCGACAAAAAACACTGAAGCTTTCTTT
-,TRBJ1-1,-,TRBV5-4,CASSLVGDINTEAFF,TGTGCCAGCAGCTTGGTTGGGGACATCAACACTGAAGCTTTCTTT
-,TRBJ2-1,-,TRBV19,CASRFSSASSYNEQFF,TGTGCCAGTAGATTCTCTAGCGCCAGCTCCTACAATGAGCAGTTCTTC
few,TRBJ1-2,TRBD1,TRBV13,CASSRGQGAINYGYTF,TGTGCCAGCAGCCGCGGACAGGGGGCTATTAACTATGGCTACACCTTC
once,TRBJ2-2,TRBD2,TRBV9,CASSVTSGGYTGELFF,TGTGCCAGCAGCGTGACTAGCGGGGGGTACACCGGGGAGCTGTTTTTT
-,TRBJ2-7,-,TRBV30,CAWSGSQGYEQYF,TGTGCCTGGAGTGGGTCTCAGGGGTACGAGCAGTACTTC
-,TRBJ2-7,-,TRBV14,CASSQDRTAVREQYF,TGTGCCAGCAGCCAAGATAGAACAGCCGTGCGCGAGCAGTACTTC
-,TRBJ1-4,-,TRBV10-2,CASSGLPTDRANEKLFF,TGCGCCAGCAGCGGACTTCCAACGGACAGAGCTAATGAAAAACTGTTTTTT
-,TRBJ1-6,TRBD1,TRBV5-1,CASSIGQGGSPLHF,TGCGCCAGCAGCATCGGACAGGGGGGTTCACCCCTCCACTTT
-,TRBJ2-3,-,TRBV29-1,CSVRQRSSTDTQYF,TGCAGCGTCAGACAACGCTCTAGCACAGATACGCAGTATTTT
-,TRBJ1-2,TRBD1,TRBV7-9,CASSLDRGAAGYTF,TGTGCCAGCAGCTTAGACAGGGGAGCGGCTGGCTACACCTTC
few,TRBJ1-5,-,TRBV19,CASIKGGGSNQPQHF,TGTGCCAGTATCAAAGGCGGAGGTAGCAATCAGCCCCAGCATTTT
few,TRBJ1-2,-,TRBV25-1,CASKGTHQSYTF,TGTGCCAGCAAGGGGACACATCAGAGCTACACCTTC
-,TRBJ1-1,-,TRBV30,CAWNPTGNTEAFF,TGTGCCTGGAACCCGACAGGAAACACTGAAGCTTTCTTT
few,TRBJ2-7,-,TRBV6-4,CASSDYLGYEQYF,TGTGCCAGCAGTGATTACCTAGGCTACGAGCAGTACTTC
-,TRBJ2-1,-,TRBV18,CASSPSQGSYNEQFF,TGTGCCAGCTCACCAAGCCAGGGCTCCTACAATGAGCAGTTCTTC
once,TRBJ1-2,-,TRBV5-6,CASSLGGALNYGYTF,TGTGCCAGCAGCTTAGGGGGGGCTCTTAACTATGGCTACACCTTC
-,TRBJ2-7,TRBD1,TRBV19,CASSTSGTGFEQYF,TGTGCCAGTAGTACCTCCGGGACAGGGTTCGAGCAGTACTTC
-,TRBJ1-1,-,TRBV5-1,CASSLGTVNTEAFF,TGCGCCAGCAGCTTGGGGACAGTGAACACTGAAGCTTTCTTT
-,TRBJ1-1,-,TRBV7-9,CASSLAGQINTEAFF,TGTGCCAGCAGCTTAGCGGGACAAATAAACACTGAAGCTTTCTTT
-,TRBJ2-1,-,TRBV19,CASSKGGYNEQFF,TGTGCCAGTAGTAAAGGCGGTTACAATGAGCAGTTCTTC
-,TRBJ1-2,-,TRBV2,CASSVGTPNYGYTF,TGTGCCAGCAGTGTGGGGACACCCAACTATGGCTACACCTTC
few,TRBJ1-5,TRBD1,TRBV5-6,CASSLWAGGYNQPQHF,TGTGCCAGCAGCTTGTGGGCAGGGGGCTACAATCAGCCCCAGCATTTT
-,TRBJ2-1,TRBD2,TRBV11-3,CASSPRGGSGNEQFF,TGTGCCAGCAGCCCCCGCGGGGGGTCAGGCAATGAGCAGTTCTTC
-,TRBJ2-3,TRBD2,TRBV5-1,CASSIGLAADTQYF,TGCGCCAGCAGCATAGGACTAGCAGCAGATACGCAGTATTTT
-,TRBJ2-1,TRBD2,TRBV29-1,CSAIETPGLAGYNEQFF,TGCAGCGCTATAGAGACACCGGGACTAGCGGGATATAATGAGCAGTTCTTC
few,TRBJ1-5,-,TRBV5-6,CASSLSRGNQPQHF,TGTGCCAGCAGCTTGAGCAGGGGCAATCAGCCCCAGCATTTT
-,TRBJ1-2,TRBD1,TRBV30,CAEDRALGYGYTF,TGTGCCGAAGACAGGGCATTAGGATATGGCTACACCTTC
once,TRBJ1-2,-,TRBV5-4,CASSLGGASGYTF,TGTGCCAGCAGCTTGGGTGGGGCCTCGGGCTACACCTTC
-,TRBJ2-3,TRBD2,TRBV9,CASSYGTSGSTDTQYF,TGTGCCAGCAGCTATGGGACTAGCGGGAGCACAGATACGCAGTATTTT
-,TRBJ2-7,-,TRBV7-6,CASSLDIAGASYEQYF,TGTGCCAGCAGCTTAGATATCGCGGGGGCCTCCTACGAGCAGTACTTC
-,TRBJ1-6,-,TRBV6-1,CASREGGPSSPLHF,TGTGCCAGCCGTGAAGGGGGGCCTAGTTCACCCCTCCACTTT
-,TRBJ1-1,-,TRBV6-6,CASSLTANTEAFF,TGTGCCAGCAGCCTGACAGCGAACACTGAAGCTTTCTTT
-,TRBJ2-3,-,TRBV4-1,CASSQGGNSNTQYF,TGCGCCAGCAGCCAAGGCGGTAATTCGAATACGCAGTATTTT
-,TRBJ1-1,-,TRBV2,CASGRKVGTEAFF,TGTGCCAGTGGCCGCAAGGTCGGGACTGAAGCTTTCTTT
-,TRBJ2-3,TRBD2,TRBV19,CASNSGRATDTQYF,TGTGCCAGTAATAGCGGGAGGGCCACAGATACGCAGTATTTT
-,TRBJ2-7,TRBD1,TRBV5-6,CASSWDRVHEQYF,TGTGCCAGCAGCTGGGACAGAGTGCACGAGCAGTACTTC
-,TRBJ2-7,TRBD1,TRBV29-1,CSVEGTGQGSYEQYF,TGCAGCGTTGAAGGGACAGGTCAAGGATCCTACGAGCAGTACTTC
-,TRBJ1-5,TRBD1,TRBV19,CASTARDRSNQPQHF,TGTGCCAGTACCGCCCGGGACAGGAGTAATCAGCCCCAGCATTTT
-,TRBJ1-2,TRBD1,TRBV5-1,CASNSGQGAHYGYTF,TGCGCCAGCAATTCCGGACAGGGGGCACACTATGGCTACACCTTC
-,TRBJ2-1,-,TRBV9,CASVPYNSNEQFF,TGTGCCAGCGTACCCTACAACAGCAATGAGCAGTTCTTC
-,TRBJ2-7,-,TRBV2,CASSARLSSYEQYF,TGTGCCAGCAGTGCCAGGCTTAGCTCCTACGAGCAGTACTTC
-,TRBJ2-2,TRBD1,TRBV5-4,CASSLGGQFTGELFF,TGTGCCAGCAGCTTGGGGGGACAGTTCACCGGGGAGCTGTTTTTT
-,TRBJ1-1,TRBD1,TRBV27,CASSLRTGVSEAFF,TGTGCCAGCAGTTTGAGGACAGGGGTGTCTGAAGCTTTCTTT
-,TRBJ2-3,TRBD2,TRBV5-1,CASSPSGGANGDTQYF,TGCGCCAGCAGCCCATCGGGGGGGGCGAATGGAGATACGCAGTATTTT
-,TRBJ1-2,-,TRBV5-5,CASRDNAGANYGYTF,TGTGCCAGCAGAGACAACGCAGGGGCCAACTATGGCTACACCTTC
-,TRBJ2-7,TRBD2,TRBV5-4,CASSLGGSELEQYF,TGTGCCAGCAGCTTGGGCGGGAGTGAGCTCGAGCAGTACTTC
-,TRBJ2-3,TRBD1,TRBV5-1,CASSLFQGDGTQYF,TGCGCCAGCAGCTTGTTTCAGGGGGATGGTACGCAGTATTTT
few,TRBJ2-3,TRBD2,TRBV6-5,CAVRLSSGGIDTQYF,TGTGCCGTGCGTTTGTCTAGCGGGGGTATAGATACGCAGTATTTT
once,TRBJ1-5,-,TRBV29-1,CSVGQQNQPQHF,TGCAGCGTCGGACAGCAAAATCAGCCCCAGCATTTT
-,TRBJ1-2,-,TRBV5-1,CASSPDKEIYGYTF,TGCGCCAGCAGCCCGGACAAAGAAATCTATGGCTACACCTTC
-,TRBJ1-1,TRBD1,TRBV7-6,CASSRPGQVNTEAFF,TGTGCCAGCAGCCGACCGGGACAGGTGAACACTGAAGCTTTCTTT
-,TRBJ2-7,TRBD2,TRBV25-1,CASSEGRTSSEQYF,TGTGCCAGCAGTGAGGGCAGGACTAGCAGCGAGCAGTACTTC
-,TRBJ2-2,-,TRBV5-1,CASSPVGTSGTGELFF,TGCGCCAGCAGCCCGGTGGGCACTTCAGGGACCGGGGAGCTGTTTTTT
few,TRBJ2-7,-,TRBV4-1,CASSQPRGTAGQYF,TGCGCCAGCAGCCAACCCCGGGGGACGGCCGGGCAGTACTTC
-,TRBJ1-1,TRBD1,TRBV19,CASTSTGGRLNTEAFF,TGTGCCAGTACCTCAACAGGGGGCCGTTTGAACACTGAAGCTTTCTTT
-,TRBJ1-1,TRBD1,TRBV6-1,CASSDPQGPITEAFF,TGTGCCAGCAGTGACCCACAGGGGCCGATCACTGAAGCTTTCTTT
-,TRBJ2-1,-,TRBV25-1,CASSDHGAGNEQFF,TGTGCCAGCAGTGATCATGGCGCGGGTAATGAGCAGTTCTTC
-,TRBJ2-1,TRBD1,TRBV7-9,CASSLAEEGQGFVHEQFF,TGTGCCAGCAGCTTAGCTGAAGAGGGACAGGGGTTTGTCCATGAGCAGTTCTTC
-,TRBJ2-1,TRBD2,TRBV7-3,CASSPQGGGISYNEQFF,TGTGCCAGCAGCCCCCAGGGCGGGGGGATCTCCTACAATGAGCAGTTCTTC